Described below is a single T cell receptor (beta chain) sequence and its context. The V gene's germline CDR1 is MGHRA and CDR2 YSYEKL. The germline V and J ends were trimmed by 0 bases and 3 bases, with 9 bases remaining between them. This CDR3 comprises 14 residues. This sample stems from a study of T cell responses to AZD1222 COVID-19 vaccine. This table comes from immunoSEQ multiplex PCR, and its TCRdb copy is limited to in-frame clones, with some not included. Of around 260,000 clones detected, 85% to 95% appear once; the ten largest clones hold 0.55%. The chain has TRBV4-1 and TRBJ2-7; D is unclear. This TCR came from an adult in good health. The starting material was peripheral blood, obtained on day 0 of AZD1222 vaccination. CDR3 nucleotides: TGCGCCAGCAGCCAAGATCCGGATCTCTACGAGCAGTACTTC. Protein sequence: CASSQDPDLYEQYF.